What follows are 18 T cell receptor beta chains derived from one specimen sequenced in a study of spatial heterogeneity in lung cancer. Study outcomes and limitations: Tracking of tumor mutation counts was seen in expanded intratumoral alpha and beta TCR counts.

Specified time point: sample taken at primary tumor resection. TCRdb processed the 5' RACE reads anew with MiXCR; each CDR3 protein has one entry. The repertoire consists of about 11,000 distinct CDR3 sequences, with 7.5% to 9% occurring once and the leading ten covering roughly 22%. No cognate antigen is known for these TCRs. The sequences come from lung tumor tissue, collected at surgery. The receptors were sampled from a female donor with early-stage non-small cell lung cancer.

There are many counts of this clonotype. V gene TRBV10-3 combines with J gene TRBJ2-1, with D perhaps given as TRBD1 or TRBD2 (5 bases each). CDR1 and CDR2 from the germline V gene are ENHRY and SYGVKD. This CDR3 is built from 14 residues. V was cut by 8 bases and J by 5 bases, with 16 bases left in between. The CDR3 is CAIRDGETHNEQFF. CDR3 DNA sequence: TGTGCCATCCGGGACGGAGAAACTCACAATGAGCAGTTCTTC.

The rearrangement uses TRBV27 and TRBJ2-5, with 7 bases fitting TRBD1. J lost 4 bases, V lost 5 bases, and 16 bases had no gene match. Germline-derived CDR1 and CDR2 are MNHEY and SMNVEV (reference sequence). CDR3 size: 17 residues. This CDR3 is CASSPTGVTILRETQYF. The CDR3 nucleotides are TGTGCCAGCAGTCCAACAGGGGTTACAATTTTAAGAGAGACCCAGTACTTC.

This clonotype was picked up many times. The chain recombines TRBV7-8 with TRBJ2-1, with D possibly being TRBD1 or TRBD2 (5 bases each). V lost 1 base, J lost 8 bases, and 12 bases lay in between. This CDR3 is built from 14 residues. Germline V CDR1 and CDR2: SGHVS, FQNEAQ. The CDR3 nucleotides are TGTGCCAGCAGCTTAGGAGGGGCCCCCCATGAGCAGTTCTTC. It yields the protein CASSLGGAPHEQFF.

This clonotype was detected once. The CDR3 region is CASSRTSGGYTF. DNA of the CDR3: TGTGCCAGCAGTCGGACGAGCGGTGGCTACACCTTC. The rearrangement uses TRBV6-2 or TRBV6-3 and TRBJ1-2; no clear D. Germline CDR1 and CDR2: MNHEY and SVGEGT. This CDR3 has 12 amino acids. V gave up 5 bases and J gave up 7 bases, with 11 bases separating them.

This clonotype was observed at least ten times. The chain carries TRBV29-1 and TRBJ2-5; 8 positions match TRBD2. The CDR3 spans 14 residues. Germline V lookup: CDR1 SQVTM, CDR2 ANQGSEA. V lost 5 bases, J lost 0 bases, and 5 bases stayed unmatched. The CDR3: CSVRSGGYQETQYF. As DNA, the CDR3 is TGCAGCGTTCGAAGCGGGGGTTACCAAGAGACCCAGTACTTC.

Ten or more counts support this clonotype. V usage is TRBV6-6 and J usage is TRBJ1-5; D possibly corresponds to TRBD1 (6 bases). V was cut by 2 bases and J by 3 bases, with 11 bases left in between. This CDR3 contains 15 residues. The germline V gene encodes CDR1 MNHNY and CDR2 SVGAGI (reference sequence). The CDR3 loop reads CASSYGGAPNQPQHF. CDR3 nucleotide sequence: TGTGCCAGCAGTTACGGGGGGGCCCCCAATCAGCCCCAGCATTTT.

Ten or more counts support this clonotype. This chain connects TRBV2 to TRBJ2-3, with D perhaps matching TRBD1 or TRBD2 (6 bases each). In germline, CDR1 is SNHLY, CDR2 FYNNEI. CDR3 size: 12 residues. Between the trimmed V and J ends, which lost 6 bases and 8 bases, there was a span of 12 bases. In DNA form, the CDR3 reads TGTGCCAGCAGCGGGGGCCCCGGTACGCAGTATTTT. This codes for CASSGGPGTQYF.

The chain recombines TRBV30 with TRBJ1-1, with D perhaps TRBD1 (6 bases). This CDR3 is built from 13 residues. The germline gives CDR1 GTSNPN, CDR2 SVGIG (reference sequence). Trimming removed 1 base at V and 7 bases at J, with 13 bases between. CDR3 in DNA: TGTGCCTGGAGTGAGGGGGGACCATATGAAGCTTTCTTT. It specifies CAWSEGGPYEAFF.

By share, this clonotype ranks as medium-sized (0.01 to 0.1%). The rearrangement uses TRBV7-9 and TRBJ2-7; D is unresolved. V lost 5 bases to trimming and J lost 4 bases, with 6 bases between them. Germline lookup yields CDR1 SEHNR and CDR2 FQNEAQ (reference sequence). The CDR3 is 11 residues long. This CDR3 is CASSPGYEQYF. The CDR3 nucleotides read TGTGCCAGCAGCCCCGGGTACGAGCAGTACTTC. Based on the CDR3 plus reference TRBV7-9 and TRBJ2-7, the full variable domain is DTGVSQNPRHKITKRGQNVTFRCDPISEHNRLYWYRQTLGQGPEFLTYFQNEAQLEKSRLLSDRFSAERPKGSFSTLEIQRTEQGDSAMYLCASSPGYEQYFGPGTRLTVT.

DNA for the CDR3: TGTGCCAGCAGTTATGAGGGGGGGGCCTACAATGAGCAGTTCTTC. This encodes CASSYEGGAYNEQFF. This chain links TRBV6-6 with TRBJ2-1; TRBD2 is a possible D gene (7 bases). CDR3 length: 15 residues. Per the germline V gene, CDR1 is MNHNY and CDR2 is SVGAGI (reference sequence). Trimming removed 3 bases from V and 2 bases from J, with 11 bases in between.

This clonotype counts as medium-sized (0.01 to 0.1%). This sequence joins TRBV7-9 and TRBJ1-1; possible D gene TRBD1, 6 bases. From germline, CDR1 is SEHNR and CDR2 FQNEAQ (reference sequence). The ends were cut back, 5 bases at V and 4 bases at J, with 17 bases in the middle. The CDR3 is made up of 15 amino acids. CDR3 coding DNA: TGTGCCAGCAGCCCCGATGGGGGGCAGGGCACTGAAGCTTTCTTT. Translation gives CASSPDGGQGTEAFF.

By its share, this clonotype is medium-sized. The chain couples TRBV29-1 to TRBJ2-3, with D tentatively TRBD1 (5 bases). The CDR3 has 10 amino acids. From germline, CDR1 is SQVTM and CDR2 ANQGSEA. This CDR3 is CRAGTDTQYF. The CDR3 DNA is TGCAGAGCAGGGACAGATACGCAGTATTTT.

This clonotype is medium-sized in the sample. The chain joins TRBV6-6 to TRBJ1-1, with a weak D call TRBD1 (5 bases). This CDR3 contains 14 residues. Germline V gene data show CDR1 as MNHNY and CDR2 as SVGAGI (reference sequence). V dropped 6 bases and J dropped 7 bases, with 18 bases sitting between them. In DNA form, the CDR3 reads TGTGCCAGCAGCCCCCCTCTGGGGCAGGGTGAAGCTTTCTTT. Protein sequence: CASSPPLGQGEAFF.

This clonotype occurred many times. The genes are TRBV28 and TRBJ1-6; TRBD1 matches at 9 bases. CDR3 size: 14 residues. V lost 4 bases and J lost 5; bases outside the gene matches: 0. The germline gives CDR1 MDHEN, CDR2 SYDVKM. The CDR3 DNA follows: TGTGCCAGCAGTTGGGACAGGGATAATTCACCCCTCCACTTT. Protein sequence: CASSWDRDNSPLHF. The full variable domain, its missing parts supplied by reference TRBV28 and TRBJ1-6, is DVKVTQSSRYLVKRTGEKVFLECVQDMDHENMFWYRQDPGLGLRLIYFSYDVKMKEKGDIPEGYSVSREKKERFSLILESASTNQTSMYLCASSWDRDNSPLHFGNGTRLTVT.

This clonotype was counted at least ten times. The chain carries TRBV5-1 and TRBJ2-1, with TRBD1 identical over 8 bases. This CDR3 spans 15 amino acids. V lost 2 bases, J lost 6 bases, and 7 bases stayed unmatched. CDR1 SGHRS and CDR2 YFSETQ come from the germline V gene. The DNA of the CDR3 is TGCGCCAGCAGCTTACTGACAGGGGCCGGCAATGAGCAGTTCTTC. Encoded protein: CASSLLTGAGNEQFF.

The chain carries TRBV7-2 and TRBJ2-3; 7 bases line up with TRBD2. J gave up 0 bases and V 5 bases, and 5 bases lay outside the gene matches. This CDR3 comprises 15 residues. Germline V gene data show CDR1 as SGHTA and CDR2 as FQGNSA. CDR3 nucleotides: TGTGCCAGCAGCGGAGCGGGGTCTAGCACAGATACGCAGTATTTT. This gives the protein CASSGAGSSTDTQYF.

A few counts support this clonotype. The chain is built from TRBV3-1 and TRBJ1-3, with unresolved D. V lost 1 base and J lost 2, with 3 bases in between. The CDR3 is made up of 13 amino acids. CDR1 is LGHDT and CDR2 is YNNKEL in the germline V gene (reference sequence). The CDR3 DNA sequence: TGTGCCAGCAGCCAAGTGGCTGGAAACACCATATATTTT. Translating gives CASSQVAGNTIYF.

This clonotype was seen repeatedly, ten times or more. This chain links TRBV7-8 with TRBJ2-7, with TRBD1 matching over 9 bases. Losses at the gene ends were 5 bases for V and 6 bases for J; bases not matched to a gene: 8. CDR1 is SGHVS, CDR2 FQNEAQ, per germline. The CDR3 has 14 amino acids. The CDR3 nucleotides are TGTGCCAGCAGCCCTTTACAGGGGGCGGGCGAGCAGTACTTC. Protein sequence: CASSPLQGAGEQYF.